Included here is one T cell receptor (beta chain) sequence, with context. It has no known antigen specificity. Base qualities are missing; no much larger clone stands one base away. The data belong to a study of cytomegalovirus exposure and HLA in healthy donors (dated by TCRdb to 2016 to 2017). The study in broad terms: According to an earlier analysis of 550 to 750 of the donors, some 180 million T cells yielded roughly 110 million unique TCR beta sequences and approximately 300 Gb of sequence data. An earlier analysis of 450 to 750 of the donors used high-throughput TCR beta sequencing to judge whether each TCR beta V gene segment behaved as functional or pseudogenic. The study aimed to test whether cataloging public T cell receptors could reveal signatures of past pathogen exposure. In addition to the first cohort of 650 to 750 subjects, a separate validation cohort of 130 or so different subjects was used. HLA typing included class I and class II loci at four-digit resolution. Genome-wide SNP genotypes for about 60% of the 666 donors were used in a later genetic analysis, which treated that subset as a discovery cohort. Among a few hundred genotyped donors of the cohort, an average of approximately 240,000 unique TCR beta nucleotide sequences were sequenced per donor, around a sixth of them non-productive. Every discovery cohort repertoire had been produced on one sequencing platform. Typing coverage varied by locus: 629-630 donors for A, B, C, DRB1 and DQB1; 500 to 550 for DQA1; approximately 570 for DPA1; roughly 450 for DPB1. Five DR-DQ haplotypes were handled as single units for association and clustering because linkage in the cohort was strong. Donor age, sex, ethnicity and CMV serostatus were compiled alongside the repertoire data. Using immunosequencing, the study profiled T cell repertoires from 550 to 750 subjects and related those repertoires to cytomegalovirus serostatus. Approximately 300 gigabases of sequencing data and 78 million or so unique TCR sequences were included in an early release covering 500 to 750 HLA-typed donors. Of the roughly 400 genotyped donors, less than 85% were placed in the genetic ancestry cluster associated with self-reported Caucasian donors. The later analysis used no new phenotypic data to find candidate immune exposures, relying instead on TCR beta sequences and their occurrence across donors. To predict cytomegalovirus infection status, the study combined high-throughput TCR immunosequencing, statistical association of individual TCRs with disease status, and machine learning. A later analysis re-analyzed previously published TCR beta repertoires from roughly 600 donors and added high-resolution HLA genotyping to study TCR occurrence patterns.

Paper-wide results and their limitations: Correlated functional status among segregating V segments might reflect linkage disequilibrium, but an unknown experimental factor could not be ruled out. Sequencing depth was assumed to be roughly uniform across donors in the presence/absence analyses, though that assumption may not hold. The earlier analysis of approximately 560 of the donors excluded fewer than 20 rarely observed V segments, including chromosome 9 orphons, because counts were too low. In vitro tests confirmed that a few of the cytomegalovirus-associated TCR beta chains recognize cytomegalovirus antigens. At a false discovery rate of 0.05, a later analysis linked under 20,000 TCR beta sequences to specific HLA alleles. A later analysis found that TCR association rates varied across HLA loci, with DRB1 alleles showing the most associated TCRs and HLA-C alleles the fewest. In a later genetic analysis, a missense DCLRE1C variant was associated with V-gene and J-gene trimming of TCR beta chains, and the association was replicated in an independent cohort. In a later analysis, HLA-associated TCR beta chains showed more clonal expansion and lower generation probabilities than non-associated chains that were equally common. Because the 87-base-pair reads could not distinguish some IMGT-functional V segments, including TRBV6-2 and TRBV6-3, those segments were excluded. In an earlier analysis of approximately 590 of the donors, most TCR beta V segments appeared in productive rearrangements about 90% or about 30% of the time, broadly matching IMGT annotations. A further reported finding was that TCR beta sequences accurately predicted the HLA-A and HLA-B alleles for most subjects in the first cohort. Because HLA typing was missing for some donors at each locus, association tests included only the typed subset. When HLA alleles, especially DR and DQ, strongly co-occurred, TCR associations were difficult to assign to individual alleles. While some public TCRs were present in many individuals, most TCR sequences turned up only very rarely across donors. A cluster of highly shared sequence variants was judged likely to represent a technical artifact of the sequencing pipeline. The classifier was reported to diagnose cytomegalovirus status with high specificity and sensitivity in both the original cohort and the validation cohort. A later analysis reported that several top co-occurrence clusters appeared linked to parvovirus B19, influenza, CMV and Epstein-Barr virus. In this cohort, only TCR beta chains were sequenced, and detectable features were limited by the absence of alpha or paired-chain data. According to a later analysis, most CMV-associated TCR beta chains appeared to be HLA-restricted, and the HLA associations seemed to be driven largely by CMV exposure. In the study, approximately 150 TCR beta chains were listed as associated with cytomegalovirus. The only immune exposure information available for the cohort was CMV serostatus. According to a later genetic analysis, donors in an Asian-associated ancestry cluster had fewer N-insertions in productive TCRs than the approximately 650-donor mean. The authors suggested that the approach could potentially be extended to other disease states and immunological phenotypes.

Sequences SGHTA (CDR1) and FQGNSA (CDR2) are obtained from the germline V gene. V has 3 bases trimmed and J has 8 bases trimmed; junction bases matching no gene number 8. The CDR3 goes from the cysteine to the phenylalanine over 14 residues. The retained sequence is limited to the CDR3, 42 bases, with the frame set at the first base. The cohort consisted of 600 to 700 healthy bone marrow donors. At the time of sampling, all cohort members were nominally healthy, though unrecorded immune exposures were likely present. The donor was CMV seropositive and belonged to the group of over 250 seropositive cohort members. A peripheral blood sample was collected from each donor, and TCR beta sequencing was performed on peripheral blood mononuclear cells. The Qiagen DNeasy Blood Extraction Kit was used to extract genomic DNA from the blood cell samples. Library preparation employed the immunoSEQ multiplex PCR assay. A mixture of 60 forward primers for TCR Vbeta segments and 13 reverse primers for TCR Jbeta segments was used in the multiplex PCR. The CDR3 region of rearranged TCR beta genes was amplified from genomic DNA by a multiplex PCR assay. Amplified TCR beta libraries were sequenced as 87-base-pair reads on the Illumina HiSeq System. The study's processing was this. In a later analysis, around 80 million unique TCR beta chains were counted across the roughly 670 repertoires, and around 11 million of these chains were shared by at least two donors. Raw reads were error-corrected and collapsed into unique sequences by a nearest-neighbor algorithm in which closely related sequences were merged to remove PCR and sequencing errors. CDR3 sequences were aligned to IMGT reference sequences to assign V, D and J gene segments. For a sequence to be retained, a match of at least six nucleotides to both a V gene segment and a J gene segment was required. A rearrangement was called productive if the CDR3 had no stop codons and remained in frame with V and J, and every other rearrangement was called non-productive. CDR3 was defined by IMGT convention, running from the second conserved V-encoded cysteine to the conserved J-encoded phenylalanine. Sequences without an unambiguous match to a single V gene segment were excluded from the earlier analysis of about 600 of the donors. In an earlier analysis of more than 500 of the donors, a V segment was called functional when productive rearrangements were above 56.7%, and segregating when the standard deviation between donors exceeded 5%. To diagnose cytomegalovirus status from the catalog of TCR beta chain sequences, a statistical classification framework was built. A later analysis assigned V and J genes by comparing TCR nucleotide sequences with IMGT/GENE-DB human TR gene sequences. A later analysis assigned CDR3 sequences and most-parsimonious VDJ recombination scenarios with the TCRdist pipeline. In a later analysis, each TCR beta chain was defined by its CDR3 amino acid sequence together with its V-gene family, and reads lacking a unique V-gene family were excluded. To address suspected cross-contamination and a sequencing artifact, a later analysis removed a few hundred highly shared, low-generation-probability nucleotide sequences. In a later analysis, a clonal expansion index was calculated for each public chain from normalized within-repertoire ranks of inferred template counts. In a later analysis, generation probabilities were computed with a VDJ recombination model fitted to out-of-frame rearrangements, and the resulting probabilities were checked against IGoR. In a later analysis, hypergeometric tests were used to score TCR-TCR, TCR-HLA and TCR-CMV co-occurrence, with a repertoire-size bias correction applied to TCR pairs. To estimate false discovery rates, a later analysis permuted the HLA or CMV assignments 20 times. A later analysis grouped co-occurring TCRs with DBSCAN, adding TCRdist sequence similarity when clustering within HLA-allele-positive subsets. Repertoires with fewer than 30,000 or more than 120,000 public chains, plus five repertoires with anomalous nucleotide sharing, were excluded from co-occurrence clustering. TCRdb carries this immuneACCESS record with in-frame sequences only. Its versions omit some clonotypes, under half of them owing to an unresolved V gene in the studies checked, with the rest unexplained. That table is the source of V, J and clone size, and D and trimming were worked out from the DNA. The sample records some 250,000 clones, 82% of which are singletons. Over 5% of the sample rests with the top ten.

The V gene is TRBV7-2 and the J gene is TRBJ1-2, with 8 bases aligning to TRBD1. The source of this sequence is a woman in her forties in good health and CMV-seropositive. Sequencing used PBMCs. The base sequence is TGTGCCAGCAGCTTCTCGGACAGGGTGGTGGGCTACACCTTC. Its amino acids are CASSFSDRVVGYTF.